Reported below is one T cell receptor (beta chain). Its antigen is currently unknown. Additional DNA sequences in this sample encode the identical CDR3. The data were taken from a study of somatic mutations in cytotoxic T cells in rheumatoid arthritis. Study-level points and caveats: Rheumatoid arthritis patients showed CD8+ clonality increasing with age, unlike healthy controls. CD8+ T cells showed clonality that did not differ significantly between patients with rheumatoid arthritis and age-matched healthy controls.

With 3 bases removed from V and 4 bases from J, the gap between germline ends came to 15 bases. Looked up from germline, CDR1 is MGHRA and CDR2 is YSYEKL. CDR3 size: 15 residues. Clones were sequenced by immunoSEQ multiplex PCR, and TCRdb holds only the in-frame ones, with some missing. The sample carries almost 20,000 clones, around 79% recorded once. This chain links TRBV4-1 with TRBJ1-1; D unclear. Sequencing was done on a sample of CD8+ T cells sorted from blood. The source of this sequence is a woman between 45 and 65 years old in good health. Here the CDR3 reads CASSQPDTLGTEAFF. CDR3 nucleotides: TGCGCCAGCAGCCAGCCAGACACCCTCGGCACTGAAGCTTTCTTT.